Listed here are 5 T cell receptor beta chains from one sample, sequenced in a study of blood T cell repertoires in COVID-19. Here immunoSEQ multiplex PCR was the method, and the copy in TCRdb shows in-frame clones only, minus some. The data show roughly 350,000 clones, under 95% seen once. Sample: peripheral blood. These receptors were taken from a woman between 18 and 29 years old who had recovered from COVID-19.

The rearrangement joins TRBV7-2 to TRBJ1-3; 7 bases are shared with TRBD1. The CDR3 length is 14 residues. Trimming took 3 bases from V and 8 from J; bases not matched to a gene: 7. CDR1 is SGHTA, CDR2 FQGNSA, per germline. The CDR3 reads CASSLGPGGDTIYF. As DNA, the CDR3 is TGTGCCAGCAGCTTGGGTCCAGGGGGTGACACCATATATTTT.

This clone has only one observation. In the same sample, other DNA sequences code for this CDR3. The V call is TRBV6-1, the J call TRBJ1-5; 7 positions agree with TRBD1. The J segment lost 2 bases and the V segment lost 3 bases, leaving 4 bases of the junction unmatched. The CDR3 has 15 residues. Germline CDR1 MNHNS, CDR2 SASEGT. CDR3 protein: CASSDDRVGNQPQHF. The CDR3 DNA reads TGTGCCAGCAGTGACGACAGGGTGGGCAATCAGCCCCAGCATTTT.

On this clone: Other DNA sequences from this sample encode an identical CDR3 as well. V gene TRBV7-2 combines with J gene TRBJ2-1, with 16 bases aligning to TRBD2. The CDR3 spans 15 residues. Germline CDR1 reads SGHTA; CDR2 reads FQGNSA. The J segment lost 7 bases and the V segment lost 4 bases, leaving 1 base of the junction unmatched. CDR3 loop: CASSSGLAGGNEQFF. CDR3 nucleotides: TGTGCCAGCAGCTCGGGACTAGCGGGAGGGAATGAGCAGTTCTTC.

The CDR3 DNA follows: TGTGCCAGCAGCCAAGTTTTGGCCCCTAGCGCTCCGCAGTTCTTC. Its translation is CASSQVLAPSAPQFF. The rearrangement links TRBV14 to TRBJ2-1; possibly TRBD2 for D (6 bases). Trimming stripped 1 base from V and 12 bases from J, with 19 bases between. CDR3 length equals 15 residues. Germline V gene data show CDR1 as SGHDN and CDR2 as FVKESK.

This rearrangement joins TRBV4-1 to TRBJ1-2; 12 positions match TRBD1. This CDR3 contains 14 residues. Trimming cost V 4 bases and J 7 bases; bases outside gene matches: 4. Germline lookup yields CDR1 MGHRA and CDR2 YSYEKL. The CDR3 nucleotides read TGCGCCAGCAGCCCTATGGGACAGGGGGCTGGCTACACCTTC. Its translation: CASSPMGQGAGYTF.